The clone carrying this T cell receptor beta chain was counted many times. The antigen remains undetermined. A much bigger clone sits one base away, suggesting this may be a read error. RNA transcripts were the source from which TCR beta CDR3 regions were amplified. Amplification began with first-round RT-PCR using HTBI primers, then second-round multiplex PCR was performed. TCRdb redid the calling of the multiplex PCR reads with MiXCR, one entry per CDR3 protein. Among more than 300,000 distinct CDR3 sequences listed, about 18% were seen once. This record belongs to a study of Graves' ophthalmopathy and Graves' hyperthyroidism. As for the study in general: There was a collection of peripheral blood at initial diagnosis, before any treatment.

An approximately 10 ml volume of fresh peripheral blood provided the PBMCs. Study conclusions and caveats: Detected in blood as well were most expanded thyroid clonotypes with frequency above 0.001.

The V gene end was trimmed by 6 bases and the J gene end by 9 bases; junction bases not matched to a gene: 12. The CDR3 is 14 amino acids. The germline V gene encodes CDR1 SNHLY and CDR2 FYNNEI. Sequences were obtained from peripheral blood. This TCR derives from an adult woman with stable Graves' hyperthyroidism. The chain has TRBV2 and TRBJ2-5, with 8 bases identical to TRBD1. Here the CDR3 DNA reads TGTGCCAGCAGCTCACAGGGGGTGGGGGAGGCCCAGTACTTC. Translating it yields CASSSQGVGEAQYF.